This T cell receptor (beta chain) was captured by sequencing in a study of blood T cell repertoires in COVID-19 (dated by TCRdb to about 2020). Describing the broader study: Samples covering the acute and convalescent phases of COVID-19 were provided by collaborators in the United States, Italy and Spain. The prospective study material was composed of cDNA or gDNA derived from T cells, B-cell-depleted T cells, or PBMCs. The dataset comprised deeply sampled blood TCRbeta repertoires from subjects exposed to, actively infected with, or recovered from COVID-19. The repertoires were released in a freely available public database intended as a resource for research on the immune response to SARS-CoV-2. The samples were drawn from the first 160 participants of the ongoing ImmuneRACE study and from 950 to 1,500 subjects provided by 6 global collaborators. A de-identified subject ID, COVID-19 status, age in years and sex were almost always included in the sample metadata. HLA class I and class II types, where available, came from metadata supplied by the sample provider rather than from assay-based typing.

TCRbeta CDR3 regions were amplified from genomic DNA by means of the immunoSEQ Assay, a bias-controlled multiplex PCR. The authors' analysis ran thus. The number of nucleated cells in each sample was estimated from the amplification of reference gene primers within the assay. To quantify the absolute abundance of each unique TCRbeta CDR3 rearrangement, sequence reads were collapsed and filtered. For each sample, productive Simpson clonality was calculated by taking the square root of Simpson's diversity index across productive rearrangements. TCRdb holds this immuneACCESS table with in-frame rearrangements only. Some clones are missing; in checked studies, unresolved V genes explain under half, and the rest has no known cause. V, J and clone size derive from that table, while D and trimming were established from the DNA sequence. Here the sample has about 160,000 clones; 85% to 95% occur a single time. Together, the top ten hold 3.5% to 5% of the sample.

Points on this clone: The clone's antigen remains unknown. One junction end disagrees with the germline gene, perhaps due to a read error.

Paper-wide results and their limitations: Clinical and demographic metadata were provided uncurated, with the amount varying by source and participant.

Each collaborating institution followed its own protocols to collect whole blood in K2EDTA tubes. For TCRbeta analysis, collaborators shipped samples as frozen whole blood, isolated PBMCs, or DNA extracted from either of those sample types. The CDR3 sequence holds 14 residues, the cysteine and phenylalanine included. The sequence is cut down to CDR3 DNA, 42 bases in frame from base 1. CDR1 SGHDT and CDR2 YYEEEE are derived from the germline V gene. The specimen was peripheral blood. This sequence originates from a woman in her forties or fifties with acute or convalescent COVID-19. Recombination connected TRBV5-6 to TRBJ1-1; TRBD1 matches 9 bases in the middle. In nucleotides, the sequence is TGTGCCAGCAGCACTGACAGGGGGAACGCTGAAGCTTTCTTT. This gives the protein CASSTDRGNAEAFF.